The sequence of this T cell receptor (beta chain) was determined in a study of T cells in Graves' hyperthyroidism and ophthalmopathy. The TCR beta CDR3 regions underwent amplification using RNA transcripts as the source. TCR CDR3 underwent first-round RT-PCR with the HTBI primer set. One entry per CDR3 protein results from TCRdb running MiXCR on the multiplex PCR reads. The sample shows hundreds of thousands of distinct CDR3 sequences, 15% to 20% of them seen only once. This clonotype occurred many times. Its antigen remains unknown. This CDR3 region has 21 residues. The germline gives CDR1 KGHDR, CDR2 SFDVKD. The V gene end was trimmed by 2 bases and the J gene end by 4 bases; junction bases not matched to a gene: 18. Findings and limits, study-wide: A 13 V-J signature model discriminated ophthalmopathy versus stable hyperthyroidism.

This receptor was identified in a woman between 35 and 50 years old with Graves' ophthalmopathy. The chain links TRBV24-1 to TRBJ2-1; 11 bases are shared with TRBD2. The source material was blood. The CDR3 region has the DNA TGTGCCACCAGTGATTCCAGACTAGCGGGGAAGAAGAACAAGCCGTACAATGAGCAGTTCTTC. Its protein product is CATSDSRLAGKKNKPYNEQFF.